A single sample gave rise to the 6 T cell receptor beta chains below, sequenced in a study of CD8 T cells in ankylosing spondylitis. Which antigens these TCRs recognize remains unknown. Study findings and constraints: Within ankylosing spondylitis blood, a TCR beta motif made up of seven to nine highly homologous variants appeared to be characteristic.

TCRdb used MiXCR to reprocess the 5' RACE reads, holding one entry per CDR3 protein. The table shows fewer than 550,000 distinct CDR3 sequences, with 5.3% occurring only once. The sequenced sample consisted of blood, either unsorted or a sorted T cell fraction (not recorded which). Receptor source: a male donor with ankylosing spondylitis.

The table lists this clonotype with many counts. V gene TRBV7-9 combines with J gene TRBJ2-2; 10 bases line up with TRBD2. Germline CDR1 and CDR2: SEHNR and FQNEAQ (reference sequence). V gave up 6 bases and J gave up 4 bases; unmatched junction bases: 8. This CDR3 comprises 16 residues. CDR3 sequence reads: CASSSVLAGVTGELFF. Here the CDR3 DNA reads TGTGCCAGCAGTTCGGTTCTAGCGGGAGTCACCGGGGAGCTGTTTTTT.

This clonotype occurred many times. This chain links TRBV5-1 with TRBJ2-4; no reliable D call. Germline loops: CDR1 SGHRS, CDR2 YFSETQ. The CDR3 runs 14 residues. Trimming left V 4 bases short and J 5 bases short, with 13 bases between. Written as DNA, the CDR3 is TGCGCCAGCAGCACCTGGACGGAAGAAAACATTCAGTACTTC. Translating gives CASSTWTEENIQYF.

This clonotype appeared many times. This chain joins TRBV6-2 or TRBV6-3 and TRBJ2-7, with 8 positions matching TRBD1. Trimming cost V 4 bases and J 4 bases; bases outside gene matches: 12. Germline assignment: CDR1 MNHEY and CDR2 SVGEGT. The CDR3 consists of 16 residues. CDR3 in DNA: TGTGCCAGCAGTTCCAACCGACAGGGGAAGTTGTACGAGCAGTACTTC. This sequence encodes CASSSNRQGKLYEQYF.

Ten or more counts support this clonotype. The chain joins TRBV29-1 to TRBJ2-7; D may be TRBD2 (7 bases). Trimming took 6 bases from V and 2 from J, leaving 26 bases between them. Germline assignment: CDR1 SQVTM and CDR2 ANQGSEA. CDR3 size: 17 residues. CDR3 loop: CSVAPSRGPAGAYEQYF. CDR3 in DNA: TGCAGCGTCGCTCCTAGCAGGGGACCGGCGGGGGCCTACGAGCAGTACTTC.

This clonotype has a count of ten or more. The chain combines TRBV10-3 with TRBJ2-1; 7 bases agree with TRBD1. CDR1 and CDR2 from the germline V gene are ENHRY and SYGVKD. The CDR3 spans 17 residues. V was clipped by 0 bases and J by 3 bases; unmatched bases: 8. CDR3 residues: CAISESRGQVRYNEQFF. The DNA for the CDR3 is TGTGCCATCAGTGAGTCGAGGGGGCAGGTACGCTACAATGAGCAGTTCTTC.

This clonotype was recorded many times. The chain joins TRBV7-2 to TRBJ1-5; tentative D call: TRBD1 (5 bases). V lost 6 bases and J lost 0, with 18 bases in between. Germline-derived CDR1 and CDR2 are SGHTA and FQGNSA. CDR3 length: 17 residues. The CDR3 nucleotides are TGTGCCAGCAGTCCTGGGGGGACCATTGATAGCAATCAGCCCCAGCATTTT. Its translation: CASSPGGTIDSNQPQHF. Full variable domain (outside the CDR3, taken from reference TRBV7-2 and TRBJ1-5): GAGVSQSPSNKVTEKGKDVELRCDPISGHTALYWYRQSLGQGLEFLIYFQGNSAPDKSGLPSDRFSAERTGGSVSTLTIQRTQQEDSAVYLCASSPGGTIDSNQPQHFGDGTRLSIL.